The 30 T cell receptor beta chains presented below share a single source sample, sequenced in a study of beta chain features in type 1 diabetes. The sequenced template was cDNA made from the entire isolated RNA. Generated by immunoSEQ multiplex PCR, the TCRdb table keeps only in-frame clones and is missing some. The sample lists hundreds of thousands of clones, about 70% occurring once. The specimen sequenced was naive CD4+ T cells from blood. The receptors derive from a man aged 30 to 39 in good health.

The V and J genes are TRBV30 and TRBJ1-1; D is undetermined. The V and J ends lost 0 bases and 11 bases respectively, with 13 bases between them. CDR3 length: 12 amino acids. Germline V gene sequence: CDR1 GTSNPN, CDR2 SVGIG (reference sequence). The CDR3 is CAWSVYSAVAFF. CDR3 coding DNA: TGTGCCTGGAGTGTCTACTCAGCGGTTGCTTTCTTT.

The chain joins TRBV15 to TRBJ2-2; 8 bases are a match to TRBD1. The V gene end was trimmed by 7 bases and the J gene end by 6 bases; junction bases not matched to a gene: 10. Germline CDR1 and CDR2: LNHNV and YYDKDF (reference sequence). CDR3 size: 15 residues. DNA for the CDR3: TGTGCCACCACTATAGGACAGGGTGATGCCGGGGAGCTGTTTTTT. The encoded protein is CATTIGQGDAGELFF.

The V call is TRBV25-1, the J call TRBJ1-5; D ambiguous. Germline V CDR1 and CDR2: MGHDK, SYGVNS. The V end was cut by 5 bases, the J end by 0 bases, with 11 bases between. The length of the CDR3 is 15 residues. CDR3 DNA: TGTGCCAGCAGTAAAGACACGGATAGCAATCAGCCCCAGCATTTT. Protein: CASSKDTDSNQPQHF.

This chain connects TRBV29-1 to TRBJ2-1; 7 positions match TRBD2. The ends lost 6 bases at V and 8 bases at J; junction bases unmatched: 19. Germline values: CDR1 SQVTM, CDR2 ANQGSEA. CDR3 size: 16 residues. The CDR3 is CSVPRWERGGLDEQFF. The CDR3 DNA reads as TGCAGCGTCCCCCGGTGGGAGCGGGGCGGGTTGGATGAGCAGTTCTTC.

The CDR3 region is CASSEGQGYGYTF. CDR3 DNA sequence: TGTGCCAGCAGTGAGGGACAGGGCTATGGCTACACCTTC. The V and J genes are TRBV2 and TRBJ1-2; 9 nucleotides agree with TRBD1. Per the germline V gene, CDR1 is SNHLY and CDR2 is FYNNEI. The CDR3 extends over 13 amino acids. J was trimmed by 4 bases and V by 3 bases; bases with no gene match: 0.

V is TRBV11-2 and J is TRBJ2-7; no firm D call. V lost 3 bases to trimming and J lost 3 bases, with 12 bases between them. The CDR3 has 14 residues. CDR1 SGHAT and CDR2 FQNNGV come from the germline V gene. CDR3 coding DNA: TGTGCCAGCAGCTTGGTCGGCCCTTACTACGAGCAGTACTTC. Translated: CASSLVGPYYEQYF.

The table lists this clone with a few counts. The rearrangement links TRBV29-1 to TRBJ1-1, with TRBD1 as a possible D gene (5 bases). Germline CDR1 SQVTM, CDR2 ANQGSEA. V lost 2 bases and J 1 base, leaving 8 bases between the germline ends. The CDR3 contains 13 residues. CDR3 coding DNA: TGCAGCGTTGAAAGGCAGGGGAACACTGAAGCTTTCTTT. This translates into CSVERQGNTEAFF.

This clone was seen a few times. This chain links TRBV7-2 with TRBJ2-7, with TRBD1 matching over 7 bases. CDR3 length: 16 amino acids. In germline, CDR1 is SGHTA, CDR2 FQGNSA. J lost 0 bases, V lost 5 bases, and 10 bases had no gene match. DNA of the CDR3: TGTGCCAGCAGCCTCCGACAGGGTTGGAGCTCCTACGAGCAGTACTTC. Its protein is CASSLRQGWSSYEQYF. Together with reference TRBV7-2 and TRBJ2-7, the CDR3 gives the full variable domain: GAGVSQSPSNKVTEKGKDVELRCDPISGHTALYWYRQSLGQGLEFLIYFQGNSAPDKSGLPSDRFSAERTGGSVSTLTIQRTQQEDSAVYLCASSLRQGWSSYEQYFGPGTRLTVT.

The chain combines TRBV30 with TRBJ1-2, with 9 positions matching TRBD1. The J segment lost 7 bases and the V segment lost 3 bases, leaving 12 bases of the junction unmatched. This CDR3 is built from 15 residues. Germline V gene lookup returns CDR1 GTSNPN and CDR2 SVGIG (reference sequence). CDR3 sequence: CAWRGTGTVLSGYTF. CDR3 DNA: TGTGCCTGGAGGGGGACAGGGACGGTCCTAAGTGGCTACACCTTC.

The chain recombines TRBV7-2 with TRBJ2-5; TRBD2 agrees at 11 bases. J gave up 4 bases and V 4 bases, and 5 bases lay outside the gene matches. The CDR3 has 15 residues. CDR1 is SGHTA and CDR2 is FQGNSA in the germline V gene. The CDR3 bases are TGTGCCAGCAGCTCTAGCGGGGGGAGTCGAGAGACCCAGTACTTC. Its translation is CASSSSGGSRETQYF.

This chain connects TRBV30 to TRBJ2-1, with D unresolved. Germline assignment: CDR1 GTSNPN and CDR2 SVGIG (reference sequence). The CDR3 loop spans 12 amino acids. V was pared by 4 bases and J by 8 bases, with 12 bases between. The CDR3, as DNA: TGTGCCTGGACGCCCCTACATCATGAGCAGTTCTTC. Its protein product is CAWTPLHHEQFF.

The rearrangement joins TRBV5-1 to TRBJ1-4; 7 nucleotides agree with TRBD1. This CDR3 comprises 16 residues. The trim removed 4 bases at V and 0 bases at J, leaving 6 bases unmatched. CDR1 and CDR2 (germline): SGHRS, YFSETQ. The DNA of the CDR3 is TGCGCCAGCAGCCAGACAGGGTTTGCAACTAATGAAAAACTGTTTTTT. Protein sequence: CASSQTGFATNEKLFF.

This clone turned up a few times. The rearrangement joins TRBV2 to TRBJ2-5; D may be TRBD1 or TRBD2 (5 bases each). Germline-derived CDR1 and CDR2 are SNHLY and FYNNEI. Trimming cost V 4 bases and J 6 bases, with 15 bases left between them. The CDR3 runs 14 residues. The CDR3 bases are TGTGCCAGCAGTGGGGACGAGGGGTTGCAGACCCAGTACTTC. This translates into CASSGDEGLQTQYF.

V usage is TRBV29-1 and J usage is TRBJ1-4; no reliable D call. The CDR3 is made up of 12 amino acids. Trimming removed 4 bases at V and 5 bases at J, with 8 bases between. Germline lookup yields CDR1 SQVTM and CDR2 ANQGSEA. In DNA, the CDR3 is TGCAGCGTTGTAGGGTCCAATGAAAAACTGTTTTTT. Translation: CSVVGSNEKLFF.

The chain couples TRBV5-8 to TRBJ2-1; D unclear. The CDR3 totals 12 residues. In germline, CDR1 is SGHTS, CDR2 YDEGEE. The V end was cut by 4 bases, the J end by 15 bases, with 17 bases between. The CDR3 sequence is CASSPEVQMRFF. The CDR3 DNA reads TGTGCCAGCAGCCCAGAGGTCCAAATGAGGTTCTTC.

This chain links TRBV7-9 with TRBJ2-3; TRBD1 matches 8 bases. Germline CDR1 and CDR2: SEHNR and FQNEAQ (reference sequence). Trimming took 4 bases from V and 1 from J; bases not matched to a gene: 10. CDR3 length equals 17 residues. DNA of the CDR3: TGTGCCAGCAGCTCACCCACGGACAGGGTGGGCACAGATACGCAGTATTTT. As protein: CASSSPTDRVGTDTQYF.

The chain is built from TRBV11-2 and TRBJ2-2; no reliable D call. V was trimmed by 3 bases and J by 11 bases, leaving 10 bases between them. The CDR3 has 12 amino acids. In germline, CDR1 is SGHAT, CDR2 FQNNGV. The CDR3 reads CASSLERIELFF. The CDR3 DNA reads as TGTGCCAGCAGCTTGGAAAGGATTGAGCTGTTTTTT.

Details on this clone: Other DNA sequences in the same sample also yield this CDR3. DNA for the CDR3: TGTGCCAGCAGCCTTGGACTAACAGATACGCAGTATTTT. Amino acid sequence: CASSLGLTDTQYF. J is TRBJ2-3 and V is TRBV7-2, with a tentative D call TRBD2 (6 bases). V lost 5 bases, J lost 3 bases, and 9 bases lay in between. Germline V lookup: CDR1 SGHTA, CDR2 FQGNSA. This CDR3 contains 13 residues.

The rearrangement links TRBV30 to TRBJ2-7; D call uncertain. The CDR3 covers 13 residues. Germline V CDR1 and CDR2: GTSNPN, SVGIG (reference sequence). The V end lost 0 bases, the J end lost 3 bases, and 9 bases lay between the germline ends. CDR3 protein: CAWSVASIYEQYF. The CDR3 DNA is TGTGCCTGGAGTGTTGCGAGTATCTACGAGCAGTACTTC.

The chain is built from TRBV2 and TRBJ2-3, with D perhaps given as TRBD1 or TRBD2 (5 bases each). Trimming stripped 10 bases from V and 3 bases from J, with 17 bases between. The V gene's germline CDR1 is SNHLY and CDR2 FYNNEI. This CDR3 contains 14 residues. The CDR3: CATLLQGATDTQYF. The CDR3 nucleotides are TGTGCCACACTGCTCCAGGGAGCAACAGATACGCAGTATTTT. The whole variable domain, filled in from reference TRBV2 and TRBJ2-3, reads EPEVTQTPSHQVTQMGQEVILRCVPISNHLYFYWYRQILGQKVEFLVSFYNNEISEKSEIFDDQFSVERPDGSNFTLKIRSTKLEDSAMYFCATLLQGATDTQYFGPGTRLTVL.

The V and J genes are TRBV2 and TRBJ1-6; 7 positions match TRBD1. Germline V gives CDR1 SNHLY, CDR2 FYNNEI. The junction had 7 bases not matched to a gene; V was cut back by 6 bases and J by 14 bases. The CDR3 extends over 12 amino acids. CDR3 protein: CASRTGQAALHF. The CDR3 DNA reads as TGTGCCAGCAGGACAGGGCAGGCGGCCCTCCACTTT.

This chain uses TRBV10-3 with TRBJ2-5; tentatively, D is TRBD1 or TRBD2 (5 bases each). Trimming took 2 bases from V and 1 from J, leaving 14 bases between them. The CDR3 runs to 16 residues. Per the germline V gene, CDR1 is ENHRY and CDR2 is SYGVKD. The CDR3 reads CAISEHGAGTQETQYF. The DNA of the CDR3 is TGTGCCATCAGTGAGCATGGTGCAGGGACCCAAGAGACCCAGTACTTC.

The chain is built from TRBV13 and TRBJ2-1; D unclear. Germline assignment: CDR1 PRHDT and CDR2 FYEKMQ (reference sequence). V lost 3 bases and J lost 10, with 10 bases in between. The CDR3 has 12 residues. DNA for the CDR3: TGTGCCAGCAGCTTTCCGGCCCCCGAGCAGTTCTTC. Amino acid sequence: CASSFPAPEQFF.

This chain uses TRBV2 with TRBJ1-6, with D unresolved. Germline CDR1 and CDR2: SNHLY and FYNNEI. This CDR3 has 14 amino acids. Trimming stripped 6 bases from V and 9 bases from J, with 15 bases between. The CDR3 loop is CASRVQGRGSPLHF. The DNA for the CDR3 is TGTGCCAGCAGGGTACAAGGTCGCGGTTCACCCCTCCACTTT.

J is TRBJ2-5 and V is TRBV5-6; perhaps TRBD2 as D (6 bases). The CDR3 sequence is 14 residues long. The germline gives CDR1 SGHDT, CDR2 YYEEEE. The germline V and J ends were trimmed by 5 bases and 4 bases, with 15 bases remaining between them. The CDR3 DNA is TGTGCCAGCAGGCCCGGGGGACTGGGAGAGACCCAGTACTTC. It yields the protein CASRPGGLGETQYF.

The J gene is TRBJ2-5, the V gene TRBV4-2, with unresolved D. Germline assignment: CDR1 LGHNA and CDR2 YNFKEQ. This CDR3 has 14 amino acids. Trimming removed 0 bases at V and 2 bases at J, with 7 bases between. The CDR3 region is CASSQDLLQETQYF. The CDR3 DNA follows: TGTGCCAGCAGCCAAGATCTACTTCAAGAGACCCAGTACTTC.

The chain uses TRBV7-8 and TRBJ2-3; TRBD2 matches 10 bases. Trimming took 5 bases from V and 4 from J; bases not matched to a gene: 9. The CDR3 runs 16 residues. The germline CDR1 and CDR2 sequences are SGHVS and FQNEAQ. CDR3 sequence reads: CASSNAAGGPSDTQYF. The CDR3 bases are TGTGCCAGCAGCAATGCAGCGGGAGGGCCTTCAGATACGCAGTATTTT.

The chain uses TRBV30 and TRBJ2-3; 7 bases fit TRBD2. Trimming at V came to 3 bases and at J to 2 bases, leaving 8 bases not matched to a gene. The CDR3 loop spans 15 amino acids. CDR1 is GTSNPN and CDR2 is SVGIG in the germline V gene (reference sequence). Here the CDR3 DNA reads TGTGCCTGGAGGGCCTGGGGGGGTCCCACAGATACGCAGTATTTT. Its translation is CAWRAWGGPTDTQYF.

The J gene is TRBJ1-1, the V gene TRBV30; no clear D gene. The CDR3 loop spans 11 amino acids. Trimming removed 4 bases at V and 3 bases at J, with 6 bases between. Per the germline V gene, CDR1 is GTSNPN and CDR2 is SVGIG (reference sequence). CDR3 nucleotide sequence: TGTGCCTGGATAAGGTACACTGAAGCTTTCTTT. Protein product: CAWIRYTEAFF.

The chain combines TRBV2 with TRBJ2-3; D may be TRBD2 (5 bases). This CDR3 comprises 16 residues. V was shortened by 4 bases and J by 1 base, with 15 bases between the two germline ends. CDR1 SNHLY and CDR2 FYNNEI come from the germline V gene. CDR3 amino acids: CASSVANAGGTDTQYF. Written as DNA, the CDR3 is TGTGCCAGCAGTGTGGCGAATGCCGGGGGCACAGATACGCAGTATTTT.